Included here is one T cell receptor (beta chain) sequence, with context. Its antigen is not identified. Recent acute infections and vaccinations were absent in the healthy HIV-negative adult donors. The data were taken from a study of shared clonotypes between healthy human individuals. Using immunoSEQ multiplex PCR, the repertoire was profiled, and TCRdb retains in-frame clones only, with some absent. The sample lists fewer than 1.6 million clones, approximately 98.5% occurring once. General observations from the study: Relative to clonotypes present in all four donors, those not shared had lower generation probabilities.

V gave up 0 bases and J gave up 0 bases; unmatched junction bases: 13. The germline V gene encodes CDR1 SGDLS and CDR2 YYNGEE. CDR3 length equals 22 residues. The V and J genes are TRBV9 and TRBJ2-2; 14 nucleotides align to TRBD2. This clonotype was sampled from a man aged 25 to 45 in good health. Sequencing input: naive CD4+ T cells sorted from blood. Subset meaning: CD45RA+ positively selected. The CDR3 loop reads CASSVGRLAGGDSGTNTGELFF. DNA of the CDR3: TGTGCCAGCAGCGTAGGTAGACTAGCGGGAGGGGACTCCGGGACGAACACCGGGGAGCTGTTTTTT.